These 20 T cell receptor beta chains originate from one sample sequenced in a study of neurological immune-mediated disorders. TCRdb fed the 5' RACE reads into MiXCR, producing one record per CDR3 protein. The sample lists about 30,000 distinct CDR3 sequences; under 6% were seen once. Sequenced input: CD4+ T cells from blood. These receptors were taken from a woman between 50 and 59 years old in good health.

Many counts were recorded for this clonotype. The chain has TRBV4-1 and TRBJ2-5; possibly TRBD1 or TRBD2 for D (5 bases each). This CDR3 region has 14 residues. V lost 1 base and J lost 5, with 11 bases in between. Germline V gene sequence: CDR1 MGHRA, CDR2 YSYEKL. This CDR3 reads CASSQGGNLETQYF. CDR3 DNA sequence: TGCGCCAGCAGCCAAGGGGGGAATCTGGAGACCCAGTACTTC.

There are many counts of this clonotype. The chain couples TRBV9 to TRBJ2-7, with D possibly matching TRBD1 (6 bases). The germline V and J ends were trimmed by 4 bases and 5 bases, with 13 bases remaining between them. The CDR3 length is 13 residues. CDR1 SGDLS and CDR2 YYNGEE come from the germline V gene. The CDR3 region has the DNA TGTGCCAGCAGCCGAGACAGGTCCCACGAGCAGTACTTC. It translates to CASSRDRSHEQYF.

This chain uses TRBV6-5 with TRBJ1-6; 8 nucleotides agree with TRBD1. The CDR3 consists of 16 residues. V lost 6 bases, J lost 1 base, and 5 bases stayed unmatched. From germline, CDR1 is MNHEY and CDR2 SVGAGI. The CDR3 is CASRGTGRSYNSPLHF. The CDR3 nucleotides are TGTGCCAGCAGGGGGACAGGTCGGTCCTATAATTCACCCCTCCACTTT.

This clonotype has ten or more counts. DNA of the CDR3: TGCGCCAGCAGCTTGTTGGGGGAGCTGTTTTTT. Translated: CASSLLGELFF. The genes are TRBV5-1 and TRBJ2-2; D is undetermined. This CDR3 has 11 amino acids. The V gene lost 1 base and the J gene lost 8 bases, with 3 bases spanning the gap. Looked up from germline, CDR1 is SGHRS and CDR2 is YFSETQ.

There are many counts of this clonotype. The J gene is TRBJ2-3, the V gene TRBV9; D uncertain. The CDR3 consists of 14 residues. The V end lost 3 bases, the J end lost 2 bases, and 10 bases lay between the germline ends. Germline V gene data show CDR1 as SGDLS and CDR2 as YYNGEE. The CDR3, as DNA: TGTGCCAGCAGCGAGACCCCTAACACAGATACGCAGTATTTT. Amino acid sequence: CASSETPNTDTQYF.

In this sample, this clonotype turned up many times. CDR3 residues: CASSPRDRANEQFF. Here the CDR3 DNA reads TGCGCCAGCAGCCCCCGGGACAGGGCCAATGAGCAGTTCTTC. The V gene is TRBV5-1, the J gene TRBJ2-1; 9 bases match TRBD1. CDR3 length: 14 residues. From germline, CDR1 is SGHRS and CDR2 YFSETQ. V shed 4 bases, J shed 6 bases, and the junction held 5 bases outside the gene matches.

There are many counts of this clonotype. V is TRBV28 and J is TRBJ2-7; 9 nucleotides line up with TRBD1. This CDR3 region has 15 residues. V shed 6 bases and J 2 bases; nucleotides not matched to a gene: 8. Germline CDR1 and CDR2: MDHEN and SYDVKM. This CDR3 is CASRQPGQGPYEQYF. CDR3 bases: TGTGCCAGCAGACAACCGGGACAGGGACCCTACGAGCAGTACTTC.

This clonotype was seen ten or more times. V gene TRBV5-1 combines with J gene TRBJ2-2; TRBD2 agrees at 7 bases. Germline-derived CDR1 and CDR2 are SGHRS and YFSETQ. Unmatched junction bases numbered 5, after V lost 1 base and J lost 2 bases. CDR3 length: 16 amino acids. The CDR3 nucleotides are TGCGCCAGCAGCTTGAATCCTAGCGGTAACACCGGGGAGCTGTTTTTT. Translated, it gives CASSLNPSGNTGELFF. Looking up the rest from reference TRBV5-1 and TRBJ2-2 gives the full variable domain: KAGVTQTPRYLIKTRGQQVTLSCSPISGHRSVSWYQQTPGQGLQFLFEYFSETQRNKGNFPGRFSGRQFSNSRSEMNVSTLELGDSALYLCASSLNPSGNTGELFFGEGSRLTVL.

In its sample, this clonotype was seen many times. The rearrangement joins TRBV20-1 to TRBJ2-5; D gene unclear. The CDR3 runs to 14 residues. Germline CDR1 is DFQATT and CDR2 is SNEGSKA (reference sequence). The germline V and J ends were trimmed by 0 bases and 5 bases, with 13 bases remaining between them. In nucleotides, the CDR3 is TGCAGTGCTAGAGATCTCGAGGTTTTGGAGACCCAGTACTTC. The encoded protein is CSARDLEVLETQYF.

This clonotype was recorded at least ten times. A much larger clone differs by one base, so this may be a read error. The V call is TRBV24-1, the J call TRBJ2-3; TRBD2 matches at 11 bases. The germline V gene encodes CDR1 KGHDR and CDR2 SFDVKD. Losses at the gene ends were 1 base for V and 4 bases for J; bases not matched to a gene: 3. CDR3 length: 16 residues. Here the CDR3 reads CATSDFIAGGPDTQYF. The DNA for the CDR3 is TGTGCCACCAGTGATTTTATAGCGGGAGGGCCAGATACGCAGTATTTT.

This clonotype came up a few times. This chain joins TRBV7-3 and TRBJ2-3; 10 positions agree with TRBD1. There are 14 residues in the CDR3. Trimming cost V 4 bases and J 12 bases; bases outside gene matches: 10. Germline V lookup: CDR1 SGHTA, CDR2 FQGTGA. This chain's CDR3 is CASSSRQGAPIQYF. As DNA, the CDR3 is TGTGCCAGCAGCTCTCGACAGGGGGCCCCAATACAGTATTTT.

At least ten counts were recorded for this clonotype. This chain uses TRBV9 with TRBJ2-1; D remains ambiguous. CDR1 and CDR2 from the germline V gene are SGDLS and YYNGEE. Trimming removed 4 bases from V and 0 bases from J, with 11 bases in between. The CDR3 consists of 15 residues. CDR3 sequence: CASSREASSYNEQFF. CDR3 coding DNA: TGTGCCAGCAGCCGAGAAGCGAGCTCCTACAATGAGCAGTTCTTC.

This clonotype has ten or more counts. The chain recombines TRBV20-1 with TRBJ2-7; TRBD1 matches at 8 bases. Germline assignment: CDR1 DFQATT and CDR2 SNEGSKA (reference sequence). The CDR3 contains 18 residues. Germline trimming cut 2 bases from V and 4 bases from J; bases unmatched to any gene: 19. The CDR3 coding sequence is TGCAGTGCTAGACCCCCACGGAGGAGACAGGGGCTAAATTACGAGCAGTACTTC. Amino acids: CSARPPRRRQGLNYEQYF.

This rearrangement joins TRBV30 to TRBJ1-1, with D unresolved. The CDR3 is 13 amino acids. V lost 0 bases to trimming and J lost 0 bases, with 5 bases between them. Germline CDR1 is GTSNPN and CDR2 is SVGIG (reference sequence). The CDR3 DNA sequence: TGTGCCTGGAGTGTTGTTGTGAACACTGAAGCTTTCTTT. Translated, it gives CAWSVVVNTEAFF.

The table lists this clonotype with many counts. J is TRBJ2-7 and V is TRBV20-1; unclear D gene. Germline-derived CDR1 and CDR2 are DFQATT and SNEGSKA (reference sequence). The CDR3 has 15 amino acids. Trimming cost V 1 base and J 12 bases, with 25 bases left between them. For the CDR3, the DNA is TGCAGTGCTAGAGTCCCCGGCCCGGTGGCCAGCCAAGGGTACTTC. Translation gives CSARVPGPVASQGYF.

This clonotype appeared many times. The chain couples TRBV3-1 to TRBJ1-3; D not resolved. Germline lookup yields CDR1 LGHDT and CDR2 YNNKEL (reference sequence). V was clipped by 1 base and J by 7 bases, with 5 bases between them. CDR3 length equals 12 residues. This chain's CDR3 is CASSQGTNTIYF. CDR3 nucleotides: TGTGCCAGCAGCCAAGGAACCAACACCATATATTTT.

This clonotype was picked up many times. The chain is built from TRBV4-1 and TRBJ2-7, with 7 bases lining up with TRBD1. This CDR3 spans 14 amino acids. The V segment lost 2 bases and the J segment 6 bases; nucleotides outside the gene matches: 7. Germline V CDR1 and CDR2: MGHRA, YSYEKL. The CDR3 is CASSQRETGREQYF. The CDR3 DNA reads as TGCGCCAGCAGCCAACGAGAGACAGGGCGCGAGCAGTACTTC.

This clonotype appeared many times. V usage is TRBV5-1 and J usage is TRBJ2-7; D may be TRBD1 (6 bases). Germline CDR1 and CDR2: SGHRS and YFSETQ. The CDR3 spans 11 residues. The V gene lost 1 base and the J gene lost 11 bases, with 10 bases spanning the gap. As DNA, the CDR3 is TGCGCCAGCAGCTTGAACAGGGAGAAGTACTTC. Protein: CASSLNREKYF.

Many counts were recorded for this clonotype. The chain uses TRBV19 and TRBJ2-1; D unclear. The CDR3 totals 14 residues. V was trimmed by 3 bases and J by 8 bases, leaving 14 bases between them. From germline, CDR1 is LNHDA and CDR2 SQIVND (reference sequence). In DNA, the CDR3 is TGTGCCAGTAGTATTAATTCGGGTCAGGATGAGCAGTTCTTC. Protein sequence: CASSINSGQDEQFF. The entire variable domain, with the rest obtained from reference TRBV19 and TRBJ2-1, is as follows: DGGITQSPKYLFRKEGQNVTLSCEQNLNHDAMYWYRQDPGQGLRLIYYSQIVNDFQKGDIAEGYSVSREKKESFPLTVTSAQKNPTAFYLCASSINSGQDEQFFGPGTRLTVL.

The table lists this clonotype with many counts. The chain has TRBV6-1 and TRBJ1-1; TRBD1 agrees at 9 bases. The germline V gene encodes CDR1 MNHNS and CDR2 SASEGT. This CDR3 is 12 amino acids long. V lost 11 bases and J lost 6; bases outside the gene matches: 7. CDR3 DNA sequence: TGTGCCTCCGGGACAGGGTTTTCTGAAGCTTTCTTT. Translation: CASGTGFSEAFF.